Listed below are T cell receptor beta chains from one sample, sequenced in a study of graft-versus-host responses after intestinal transplantation. These receptors are not linked to any known antigen. Assay used: immunoSEQ multiplex PCR; TCRdb lists only in-frame clones, some missing. The data hold about 93,000 clones, with approximately 92% observed a single time. The sequencing used unstimulated CD8+ T cells sorted from spleen or lymph node cells, collected before intestinal transplant. The receptors shown here come from a human donor who received an intestinal transplant. The CDR3 runs from the conserved cysteine through the conserved F or W. D genes are given only for firm matches. Clone size is given for some rows only: seen once, a few or many times, or a class if the clone is expanded.

>.|TRBJ1-1|TRBV19|TRBD1
TGTGCCAGTAGGGGGAACAGGGGGCTATGGAACACTGAAGCTTTCTTT
CASRGNRGLWNTEAFF
>.|TRBJ2-7|TRBV2|.
TGTGCCAGCACCCGTTTTTCCTACGAGCAGTACTTC
CASTRFSYEQYF
>once|TRBJ1-3|TRBV4-1|.
TGCGCCAGCAGCCAAGGGATCACAGTTACTCCTGGAAACACCATATATTTT
CASSQGITVTPGNTIYF
>.|TRBJ2-1|TRBV11-2|.
TGTGCCAGCAGCTTAGTTCACTGGCGACGGAGTACTAATTACAATGAGCAGTTCTTC
CASSLVHWRRSTNYNEQFF
>.|TRBJ2-7|TRBV25-1|.
TGTGCCACCGGCCCCGGGGTTTACGAGCAGTACTTC
CATGPGVYEQYF
>.|TRBJ2-7|TRBV4-1|TRBD2
TGCGCCAGCAGCCAAGTTGCGGGGGACTACGAGCAGTACTTC
CASSQVAGDYEQYF
>.|TRBJ1-1|TRBV19|.
TGTGCCACCACCGCCTGGGGTGACAGCCCCCCTGAAGCTTTCTTT
CATTAWGDSPPEAFF
>once|TRBJ2-7|TRBV4-3|TRBD1
TGCGCCAGCAGCCAAGAGACAGGGGGGGACTACGAGCAGTACTTC
CASSQETGGDYEQYF
>.|TRBJ1-5|TRBV11-2|.
TGTGCCAGCAGCTTTTCCGGGGGAGATGATCAGCCCCAGCATTTT
CASSFSGGDDQPQHF
>.|TRBJ2-3|TRBV9|.
TGTGCCAGCACCGGGGATACGCAGTATTTT
CASTGDTQYF
>once|TRBJ2-1|TRBV21-1|.
TGTGCCACCAGACACCCGGGACAGGGGATTGGTGAGCAGTTCTTC
CATRHPGQGIGEQFF
>.|TRBJ1-5|TRBV19|.
TGTGCCAGTAGTATGGAGGGGAGTCAGCCCCAGCATTTT
CASSMEGSQPQHF
>.|TRBJ2-7|TRBV29-1|.
TGCAGCGCAACGGTGGGGGCCGAGCAGTACTTC
CSATVGAEQYF
>once|TRBJ1-2|TRBV9|.
TGTGCCAGCAGCGTACTAGGGGAGGTTAACTATGGCTACACCTTC
CASSVLGEVNYGYTF
>few|TRBJ2-7|TRBV2|TRBD1
TGTGCCAGCAGCGAAAGGGACAGAGGTTCCGTGTTCTACGAGCAGTACTTC
CASSERDRGSVFYEQYF
>.|TRBJ1-1|TRBV19|TRBD1
TGTGCCAGTAGTATAGCCTCGGCGGGACAGGGGACGAACACTGAAGCTTTCTTT
CASSIASAGQGTNTEAFF
>.|TRBJ2-7|TRBV27|.
TGTGCCACCTCTCCAAGGGGTAGCGGCCCCTACGAGCAGTACTTC
CATSPRGSGPYEQYF
>once|TRBJ2-1|TRBV13|TRBD2
TGTGCCAGCAGCCCCGGGACTAGCGGGGTCTACAATGAGCAGTTCTTC
CASSPGTSGVYNEQFF
>.|TRBJ2-7|TRBV27|TRBD1
TGTGCCAGCAGTTTCGCCGGGACAGGGGTTTCCTACGAGCAGTACTTC
CASSFAGTGVSYEQYF
>.|TRBJ1-6|TRBV6-1|TRBD1
TGTGCCAGCAGTGAAGTGGGACAGGGGGGTTCACCCCTCCACTTT
CASSEVGQGGSPLHF
>.|TRBJ2-7|TRBV27|.
TGTGCCAGCAGCCCCGGTAGGGGCTACGAGCAGTACTTC
CASSPGRGYEQYF
>.|TRBJ2-7|TRBV5-6|TRBD1
TGTGCCAGCAGCTTGGGTTACAGGGGCCCCAAGGGGGAGCAGTACTTC
CASSLGYRGPKGEQYF
>once|TRBJ2-1|TRBV5-4|.
TGTGCCAGCAGCTCTCTAGCGACCTCCTACAATGAGCAGTTCTTC
CASSSLATSYNEQFF
>.|TRBJ2-6|TRBV7-9|.
TGTGCCAGCAGCTCCCTCGTGGGAGAGAGCTCTGGGGCCAACGTCCTGACTTTC
CASSSLVGESSGANVLTF
>.|TRBJ1-5|TRBV28|.
TGTGCCAGCAGCCCCCGGGGGGAGGGGGTTCAGCCCCAGCATTTT
CASSPRGEGVQPQHF
>once|TRBJ2-1|TRBV30|.
TGTGCCTGGACTTCCTCCTACAATGAGCAGTTCTTC
CAWTSSYNEQFF
>.|TRBJ1-1|TRBV28|.
TGTGCCAGCACCCCTCGGGGAGGGACTGAAGCTTTCTTT
CASTPRGGTEAFF
>.|TRBJ2-1|TRBV7-9|TRBD2
TGTGCCAGCAGCTTATCGGGCCTAGCGGGAGGCAATGAGCAGTTCTTC
CASSLSGLAGGNEQFF
>once|TRBJ2-7|TRBV19|.
TGTGCCAGTTCGGGGAGTTCCTTCTACGAGCAGTACTTC
CASSGSSFYEQYF
>.|TRBJ2-2|TRBV19|.
TGTGCCAGTAGTATAGGAGGGAGTGGGAGGGAGCTGTTTTTT
CASSIGGSGRELFF
>.|TRBJ1-2|TRBV30|.
TGTGCCTGGAGTGTAGGTGCAGGCTATGGCTACACCTTC
CAWSVGAGYGYTF
>.|TRBJ2-1|TRBV7-9|TRBD1
TGTGCCAGCAGCTATGTTTTTACGGGGACAGGGGTAAATGAGCAGTTCTTC
CASSYVFTGTGVNEQFF
>.|TRBJ2-2|TRBV4-1|TRBD2
TGCGCCAGCAGCCAAGAGTATGGAGCGGGGGGGACCGGGGAGCTGTTTTTT
CASSQEYGAGGTGELFF
>.|TRBJ2-1|TRBV7-9|TRBD2
TGTGCCAGCAGGCTAGCGGGGGGGCCTGCGAATGAGCAGTTCTTC
CASRLAGGPANEQFF
>.|TRBJ1-6|TRBV15|.
TGTGCCACCAGCAGGATTGACAGCCATTCACCCCTCCACTTT
CATSRIDSHSPLHF
>.|TRBJ2-7|TRBV15|TRBD1
TGTGCCACCAGCCTAACCGGGACAGGGACCTACGAGCAGTACTTC
CATSLTGTGTYEQYF
>.|TRBJ2-7|TRBV7-2|TRBD2
TGTGCCAGCAGCTTAGTCGGGGGGTTAGAACGAAACGAGCAGTACTTC
CASSLVGGLERNEQYF
>.|TRBJ1-1|TRBV9|TRBD1
TGTGCCAGCAGCCCGTGGACAGGGCTACCTTTCTTT
CASSPWTGLPFF
>few|TRBJ1-3|TRBV7-9|.
TGTGCCAGCAGCTTAGATCAGTACTCTGGAAACACCATATATTTT
CASSLDQYSGNTIYF
>once|TRBJ2-1|TRBV4-1|TRBD2
TGCGCCAGCAGCGAAGGGACTAGCGGCTACAATGAGCAGTTCTTC
CASSEGTSGYNEQFF
>.|TRBJ1-2|TRBV9|TRBD1
TGTGCCAGCAGCGAATCCAGCGACAGGGGCCTCAGCTATGGCTACACCTTC
CASSESSDRGLSYGYTF
>.|TRBJ2-7|TRBV29-1|TRBD1
TGCAGCGCCTACGGACAGGGCGAGCAGTACTTC
CSAYGQGEQYF
>.|TRBJ2-5|TRBV6-6|.
TGTGCCAGCAGTTACCCGGACCAAGAGACCCAGTACTTC
CASSYPDQETQYF
>.|TRBJ2-5|TRBV13|.
TGTGCCAGCAGCAGCGATCAAGAGACCCAGTACTTC
CASSSDQETQYF
>once|TRBJ2-7|TRBV13|.
TGTGCCAGCAGCTCCCGACTAGAACTCTACGAGCAGTACTTC
CASSSRLELYEQYF
>.|TRBJ2-7|TRBV10-1|TRBD2
TGCGCCAGCAGTGTCGGGACTAGCTCCTACGAGCAGTACTTC
CASSVGTSSYEQYF
>.|TRBJ2-1|TRBV9|TRBD2
TGTGCCAGCAGCGCTAGCGGGGGGGCCAGGTACAATGAGCAGTTCTTC
CASSASGGARYNEQFF
>.|TRBJ2-1|TRBV27|.
TGTGCCAGCAGTTTAAGACTCGGCTCCTACAATGAGCAGTTCTTC
CASSLRLGSYNEQFF
>.|TRBJ2-7|TRBV27|TRBD2
TGTGCCAGCAGTTGGACTAGCGGGAGCGAGCAGTACTTC
CASSWTSGSEQYF